This T cell receptor (beta chain) was sequenced in a study of shared clonotypes between healthy human individuals. Study conclusions and caveats: As a rule, naive subsets had a larger estimated richness than memory subsets. Donors were few, which limited the genetic and exposure-history diversity represented.

This clone was observed once. Its matching antigen is unknown. The deep-level immunoSEQ assay was used. Sequenced by immunoSEQ multiplex PCR; TCRdb stores in-frame clones only, minus some. Among over 850,000 clones listed, about 80% were seen once. The CDR3 consists of 13 residues. The V and J ends lost 1 base and 4 bases respectively, with 8 bases between them. Per the germline V gene, CDR1 is MGHRA and CDR2 is YSYEKL. The clonotype was recovered from a man younger than 35 in good health. Some clones in this sample may be carry-over from other donors' samples. The J gene is TRBJ2-7, the V gene TRBV4-1, with D maybe TRBD2 (6 bases). The sample was memory CD4+ T cells from PBMCs. Specified subset: CD45RA-negative fraction. DNA of the CDR3: TGCGCCAGCAGCCAAGGGGGACTTTACGAGCAGTACTTC. Its protein product is CASSQGGLYEQYF.